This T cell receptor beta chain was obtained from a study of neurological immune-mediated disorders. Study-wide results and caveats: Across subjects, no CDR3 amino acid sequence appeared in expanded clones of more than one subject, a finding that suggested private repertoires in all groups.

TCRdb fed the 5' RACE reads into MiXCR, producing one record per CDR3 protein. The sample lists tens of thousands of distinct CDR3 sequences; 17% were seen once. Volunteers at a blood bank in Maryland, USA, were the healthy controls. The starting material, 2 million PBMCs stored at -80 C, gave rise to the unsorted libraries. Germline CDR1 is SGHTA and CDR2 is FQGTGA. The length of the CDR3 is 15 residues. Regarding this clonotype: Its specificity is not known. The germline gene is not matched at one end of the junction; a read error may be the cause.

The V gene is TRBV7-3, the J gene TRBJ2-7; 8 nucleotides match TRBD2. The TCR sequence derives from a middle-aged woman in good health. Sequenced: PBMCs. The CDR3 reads CVSSLLPGGPNEHYF. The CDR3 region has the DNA TGTGTCAGCAGCCTCCTACCGGGGGGGCCCAACGAGCATTACTTC.